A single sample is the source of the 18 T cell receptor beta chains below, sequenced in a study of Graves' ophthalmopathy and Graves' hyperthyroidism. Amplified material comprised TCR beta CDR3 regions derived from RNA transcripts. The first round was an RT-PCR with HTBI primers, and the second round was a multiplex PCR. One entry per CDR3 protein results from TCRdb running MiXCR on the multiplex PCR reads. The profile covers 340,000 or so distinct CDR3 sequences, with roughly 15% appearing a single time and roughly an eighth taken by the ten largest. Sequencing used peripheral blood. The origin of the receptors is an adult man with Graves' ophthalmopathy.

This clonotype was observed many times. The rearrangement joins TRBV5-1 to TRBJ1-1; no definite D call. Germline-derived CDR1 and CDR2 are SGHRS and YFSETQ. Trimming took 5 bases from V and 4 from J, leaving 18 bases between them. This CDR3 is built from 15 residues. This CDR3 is CASRTRLGDGTEAFF. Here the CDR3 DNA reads TGCGCCAGCAGAACCCGACTCGGTGATGGCACTGAAGCTTTCTTT.

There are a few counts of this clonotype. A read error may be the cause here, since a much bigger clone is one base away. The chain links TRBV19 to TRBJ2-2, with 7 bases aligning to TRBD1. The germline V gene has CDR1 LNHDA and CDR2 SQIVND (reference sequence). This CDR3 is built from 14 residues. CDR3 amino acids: CDSSMRQGGGELFF. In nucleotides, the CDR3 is TGTGACAGTAGTATGCGACAGGGTGGTGGGGAGCTGTTTTTT.

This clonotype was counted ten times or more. The DNA for the CDR3 is TGCAGTGCTAGAGTAGTGACGACGCTGACAAGGACCCAGTACTTC. Its translation: CSARVVTTLTRTQYF. The chain couples TRBV20-1 to TRBJ2-5; no reliable D call. Trimming left V 1 base short and J 7 bases short, with 19 bases between. In germline, CDR1 is DFQATT, CDR2 SNEGSKA (reference sequence). The CDR3 spans 15 residues.

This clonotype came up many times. The CDR3 protein is CASSEFEGYTF. The DNA of the CDR3 is TGTGCCAGCAGTGAATTCGAGGGCTACACCTTC. The chain has TRBV2 and TRBJ1-2; D gene uncertain. V lost 2 bases to trimming and J lost 8 bases, with 6 bases between them. Germline assignment: CDR1 SNHLY and CDR2 FYNNEI. The CDR3 covers 11 residues.

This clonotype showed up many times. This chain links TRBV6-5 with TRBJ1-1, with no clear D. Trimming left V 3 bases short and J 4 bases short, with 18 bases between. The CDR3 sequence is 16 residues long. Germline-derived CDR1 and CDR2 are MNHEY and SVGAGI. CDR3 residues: CASSYALGRAGTEAFF. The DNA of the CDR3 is TGTGCCAGCAGTTATGCGTTGGGTAGGGCAGGCACTGAAGCTTTCTTT.

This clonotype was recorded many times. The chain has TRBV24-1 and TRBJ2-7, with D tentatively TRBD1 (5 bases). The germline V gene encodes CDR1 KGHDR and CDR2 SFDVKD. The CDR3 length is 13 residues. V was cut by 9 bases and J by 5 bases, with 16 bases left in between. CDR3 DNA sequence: TGTGCCACCGCCCCAGGGATTAATGACGAGCAGTACTTC. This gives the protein CATAPGINDEQYF.

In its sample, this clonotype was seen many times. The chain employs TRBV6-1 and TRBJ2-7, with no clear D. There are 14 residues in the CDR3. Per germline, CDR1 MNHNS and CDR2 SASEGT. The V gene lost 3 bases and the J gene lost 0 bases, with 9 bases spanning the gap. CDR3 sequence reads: CASSDGASSYEQYF. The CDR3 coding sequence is TGTGCCAGCAGTGATGGAGCGAGCTCCTACGAGCAGTACTTC.

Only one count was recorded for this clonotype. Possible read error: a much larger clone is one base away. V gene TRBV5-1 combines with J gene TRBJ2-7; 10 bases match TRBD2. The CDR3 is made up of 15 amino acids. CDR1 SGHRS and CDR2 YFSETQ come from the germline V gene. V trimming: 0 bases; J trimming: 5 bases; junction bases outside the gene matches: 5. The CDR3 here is CASSLDTSGIDEQYF. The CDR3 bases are TGCGCCAGCAGCTTGGATACTAGCGGGATCGACGAGCAGTACTTC.

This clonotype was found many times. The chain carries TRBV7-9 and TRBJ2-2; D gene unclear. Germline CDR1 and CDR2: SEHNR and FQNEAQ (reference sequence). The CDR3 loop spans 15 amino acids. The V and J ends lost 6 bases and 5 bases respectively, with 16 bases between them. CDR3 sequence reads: CASSKHGLRTGELFF. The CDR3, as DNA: TGTGCCAGCAGTAAACATGGTCTTCGGACCGGGGAGCTGTTTTTT.

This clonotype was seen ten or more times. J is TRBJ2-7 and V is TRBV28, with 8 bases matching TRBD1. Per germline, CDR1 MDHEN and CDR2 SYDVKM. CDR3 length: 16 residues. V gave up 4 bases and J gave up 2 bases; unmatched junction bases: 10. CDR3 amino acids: CASSSIQGVGTYEQYF. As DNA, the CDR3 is TGTGCCAGCAGTTCTATACAGGGGGTAGGGACCTACGAGCAGTACTTC.

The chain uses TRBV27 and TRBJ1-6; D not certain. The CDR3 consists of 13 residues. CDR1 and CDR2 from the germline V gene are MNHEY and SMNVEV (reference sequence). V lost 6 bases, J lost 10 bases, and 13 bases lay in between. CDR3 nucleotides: TGTGCCAGCAGCCAACTAGGGCGGTCACCCCTCCACTTT. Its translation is CASSQLGRSPLHF.

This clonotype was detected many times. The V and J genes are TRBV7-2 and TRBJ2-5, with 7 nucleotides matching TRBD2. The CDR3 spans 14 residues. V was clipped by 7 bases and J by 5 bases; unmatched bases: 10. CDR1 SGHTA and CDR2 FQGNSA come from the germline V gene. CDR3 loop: CASTPFGGVETQYF. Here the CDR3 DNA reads TGTGCCAGCACCCCTTTTGGGGGGGTGGAGACCCAGTACTTC.

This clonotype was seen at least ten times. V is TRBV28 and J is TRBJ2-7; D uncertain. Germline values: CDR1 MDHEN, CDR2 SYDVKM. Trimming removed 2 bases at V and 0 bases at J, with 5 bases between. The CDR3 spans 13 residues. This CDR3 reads CASSLPLSYEQYF. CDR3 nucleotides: TGTGCCAGCAGTTTACCACTCTCCTACGAGCAGTACTTC. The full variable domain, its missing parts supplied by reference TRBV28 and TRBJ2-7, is DVKVTQSSRYLVKRTGEKVFLECVQDMDHENMFWYRQDPGLGLRLIYFSYDVKMKEKGDIPEGYSVSREKKERFSLILESASTNQTSMYLCASSLPLSYEQYFGPGTRLTVT.

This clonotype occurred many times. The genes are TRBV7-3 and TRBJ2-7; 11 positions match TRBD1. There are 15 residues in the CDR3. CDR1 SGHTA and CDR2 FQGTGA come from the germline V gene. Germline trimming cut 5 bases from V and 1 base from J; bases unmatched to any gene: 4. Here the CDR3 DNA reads TGTGCCAGCAGCACCGGGACAGGGGGATCCTACGAGCAGTACTTC. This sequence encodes CASSTGTGGSYEQYF. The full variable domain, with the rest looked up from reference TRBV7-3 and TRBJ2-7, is GAGVSQTPSNKVTEKGKYVELRCDPISGHTALYWYRQSLGQGPEFLIYFQGTGAADDSGLPNDRFFAVRPEGSVSTLKIQRTERGDSAVYLCASSTGTGGSYEQYFGPGTRLTVT.

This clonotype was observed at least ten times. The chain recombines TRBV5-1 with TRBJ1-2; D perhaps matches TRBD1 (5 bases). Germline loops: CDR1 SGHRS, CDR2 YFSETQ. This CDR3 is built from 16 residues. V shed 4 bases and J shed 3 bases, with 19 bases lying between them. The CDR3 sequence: CASSGWDGEVDYGYTF. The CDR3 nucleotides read TGCGCCAGCAGCGGCTGGGACGGGGAAGTGGACTATGGCTACACCTTC. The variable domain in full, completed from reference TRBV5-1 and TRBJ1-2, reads KAGVTQTPRYLIKTRGQQVTLSCSPISGHRSVSWYQQTPGQGLQFLFEYFSETQRNKGNFPGRFSGRQFSNSRSEMNVSTLELGDSALYLCASSGWDGEVDYGYTFGSGTRLTVV.

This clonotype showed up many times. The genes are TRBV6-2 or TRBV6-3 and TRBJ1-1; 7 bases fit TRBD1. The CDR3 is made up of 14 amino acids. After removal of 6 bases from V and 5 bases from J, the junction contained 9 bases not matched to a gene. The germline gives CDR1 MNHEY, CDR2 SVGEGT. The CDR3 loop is CASSQSQGGTEAFF. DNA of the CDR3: TGTGCCAGCAGCCAAAGCCAGGGGGGGACTGAAGCTTTCTTT.

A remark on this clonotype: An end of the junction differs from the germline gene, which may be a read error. CDR3 sequence: CASRAGSTVANYGYIF. CDR3 nucleotide sequence: TGTGCCAGCAGGGCAGGATCCACGGTGGCAAACTATGGCTACATCTTC. V usage is TRBV2 and J usage is TRBJ1-2; D remains unclear. The CDR3 spans 16 residues. CDR1 and CDR2 from the germline V gene are SNHLY and FYNNEI.

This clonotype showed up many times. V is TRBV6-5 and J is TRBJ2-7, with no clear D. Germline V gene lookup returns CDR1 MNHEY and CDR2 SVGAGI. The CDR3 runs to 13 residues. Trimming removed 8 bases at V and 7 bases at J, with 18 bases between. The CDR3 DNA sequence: TGTGCCAGCGGATGGGCCCGAGGTAATGAGCAGTACTTC. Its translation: CASGWARGNEQYF.